The present entry profiles one T cell receptor (beta chain) with its context. The antigen is undetermined. Germline V gene sequence: CDR1 MDHEN, CDR2 SYDVKM. V was shortened by 4 bases and J by 2 bases, with 15 bases between the two germline ends. The CDR3 totals 15 residues. The data belong to a study of cytomegalovirus exposure and HLA in healthy donors. Whole-study results and caveats: An analysis done earlier found most TCR beta V segments productive about 87% or about 30% of the time.

Both 60 Vbeta primers and 13 Jbeta primers went into the PCR. TCRdb's table, derived via immunoSEQ multiplex PCR, lists solely in-frame clones and lacks some. The data show some 130,000 clones, 74% seen once. Sample: PBMCs. This clonotype was obtained from a male donor in good health and CMV-seronegative. The chain carries TRBV28 and TRBJ2-7; D may be TRBD2 (6 bases). CDR3 nucleotide sequence: TGTGCCAGCAGTTCGCGGACTAACGTCGCCTACGAGCAGTACTTC. It specifies CASSSRTNVAYEQYF.